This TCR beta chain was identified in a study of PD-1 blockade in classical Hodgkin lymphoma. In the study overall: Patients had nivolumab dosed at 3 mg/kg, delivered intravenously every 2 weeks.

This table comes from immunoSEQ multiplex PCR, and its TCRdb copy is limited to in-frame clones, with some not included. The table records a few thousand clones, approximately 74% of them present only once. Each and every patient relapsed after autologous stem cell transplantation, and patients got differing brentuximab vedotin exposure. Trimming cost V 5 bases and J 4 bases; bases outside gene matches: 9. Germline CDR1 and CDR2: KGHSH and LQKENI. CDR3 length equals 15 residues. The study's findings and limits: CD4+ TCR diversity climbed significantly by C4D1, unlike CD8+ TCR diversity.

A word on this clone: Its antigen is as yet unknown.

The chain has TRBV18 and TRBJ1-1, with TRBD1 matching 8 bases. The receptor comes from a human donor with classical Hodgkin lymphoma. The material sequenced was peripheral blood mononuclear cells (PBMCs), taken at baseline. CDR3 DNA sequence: TGTGCCAGCTCAACAGCAGGGGGCGCGGGCACTGAAGCTTTCTTT. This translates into CASSTAGGAGTEAFF.